This T cell receptor (beta chain) was observed in a study of T-cell memory formation after mild COVID-19. Findings and caveats of the study: Confirmation was lacking for SARS-CoV-2 specificity of second-wave clones that peaked on day 37.

TCRdb re-called the 5' RACE reads with MiXCR, one entry per CDR3 protein. The data show roughly 620,000 distinct CDR3 sequences, about a sixth seen once. A few counts support this clonotype. The antigen is unknown. Germline V gene sequence: CDR1 DFQATT, CDR2 SNEGSKA (reference sequence). With 0 bases removed from V and 3 bases from J, the gap between germline ends came to 12 bases. This CDR3 spans 14 amino acids. The sequenced sample consisted of PBMCs or a T cell subset sorted from them (not recorded which). The chain has TRBV20-1 and TRBJ2-7; tentative D call: TRBD2 (6 bases). The receptor was isolated from an adult woman who had mild COVID-19 (a few samples of this study predate the infection). Cell type and time point are not known. As DNA, the CDR3 is TGCAGTGCTAGAGATGGGGGAGGCGGCTACGAGCAGTACTTC. Amino acid sequence: CSARDGGGGYEQYF.